The rows below give T cell receptor beta chains drawn from one sample of a study of blood T cell repertoires in COVID-19. This table comes from immunoSEQ multiplex PCR, and its TCRdb copy is limited to in-frame clones, with some not included. Seen here are about 300,000 clones, roughly four fifths observed once, and the top ten hold roughly 10%. Specimen: peripheral blood. Receptors were obtained from a woman aged 50 to 60 who had recovered from COVID-19. The CDR3 runs from the conserved cysteine through the conserved F or W.

V gene,J gene,CDR3 protein
TRBV6-1,TRBJ2-1,CASSEARTGYNEQFF
TRBV7-2,TRBJ2-2,CASSLLAGAGGELFF
TRBV7-2,TRBJ2-7,CASSLVGGTYEQYF
TRBV5-1,TRBJ2-1,CASSRGKLATLFNEQFF
TRBV10-1,TRBJ2-2,CASNDRGRGLAFGPQTGELFF
TRBV7-2,TRBJ2-1,CASSSSGTTLHGGEQFF
TRBV29-1,TRBJ1-4,CSVHVATNEKLFF
TRBV5-1,TRBJ1-3,CASSSDSSGNTIYF
TRBV27,TRBJ1-6,CASNQKGLPRENSPLHF
TRBV18,TRBJ1-2,CASSPLRGYYGYTF
TRBV6-5,TRBJ1-1,CASSYSEDTEAFF
TRBV6-1,TRBJ2-7,CASSEYGTGAGEQYF
TRBV28,TRBJ2-7,CASSLLPGQGSYEQYF
TRBV28,TRBJ1-2,CASSLGGAGYGYTF
TRBV6-2/TRBV6-3,TRBJ1-1,CTSSYTGLNTEAFF
TRBV7-2,TRBJ2-2,CASSLGPSTGELFF
TRBV6-2/TRBV6-3,TRBJ2-7,CASSYLSGRRSYEQYF
TRBV20-1,TRBJ1-2,CSASHAGTGIGYTF
TRBV4-2,TRBJ2-3,CASSQGRRTSTDTQYF
TRBV5-8,TRBJ2-2,CASSILWGANTGELFF
TRBV7-2,TRBJ2-3,CATRVSGSADTQYF
TRBV6-2/TRBV6-3,TRBJ1-5,CASSTSGGNQPQHF
TRBV7-6,TRBJ1-1,CASSPQREGTEAFF
TRBV5-5,TRBJ1-2,CASSLDFYGYGYTF
TRBV5-1,TRBJ2-3,CASSLAVAGGTTDTQYF
TRBV7-9,TRBJ1-4,CASSYPQRQATNEKLFF
TRBV3-1/TRBV3-2,TRBJ2-5,CASSQWARGGREETQYF
TRBV28,TRBJ2-3,CASTPGTSGRRNTQYF
TRBV7-2,TRBJ2-7,CASSLESGRGSYEQYF
TRBV5-6,TRBJ2-7,CASSSRKRVGGSYEQYF
TRBV28,TRBJ2-5,CASNARLAGPRQETQYF
TRBV6-5,TRBJ1-1,CASSKRQGNTEAFF
TRBV9,TRBJ2-1,CASSEYPGLATYNEQFF
TRBV28,TRBJ2-3,CASRSQGLTDTQYF
TRBV28,TRBJ1-3,CASSLPRQGHSGNTIYF
TRBV10-3,TRBJ2-7,CAISESGGTGEQYF
TRBV19,TRBJ2-5,CASSGGGTQETQYF
TRBV7-2,TRBJ2-5,CASSLFSGGGETQYF
TRBV15,TRBJ1-6,CATSRESGDNSPLHF
TRBV5-4,TRBJ1-4,CASSPGGAGDNEKLFF
TRBV7-9,TRBJ2-3,CASSLSGGADTQYF